This T cell receptor (beta chain) was identified during a study of blood T cells in healthy people across ages. The second PCR ran roughly 6 to 12 cycles with a sample-barcoded 5' primer and J-beta primers. Every sample gave at least 2.5 million paired-end reads containing CDR3. Using its own MiXCR run on the 5' RACE reads, TCRdb lists one record per CDR3 protein. The table has more than 800,000 distinct CDR3 sequences, around 45% seen once; the top ten hold 15% to 20%. About 9.9 milliliters of peripheral blood were drawn from each donor. A note on this clonotype: The antigen remains undetermined.

Germline CDR1 is SEHNR and CDR2 is FQNEAQ (reference sequence). This CDR3 region has 19 residues. The V and J ends lost 6 bases and 8 bases, in that order; junction bases with no gene match: 21. General study points: Age brought a roughly linear fall in TCR beta diversity measured per million T cells. The percentage of naive T cells correlated strongly with TCR beta diversity.

The chain combines TRBV7-9 with TRBJ2-4; 11 bases fit TRBD2. Material: blood. This sequence was found in a woman in her sixties or seventies in good health. Here the CDR3 reads CASSGRGRTSGSRRDIQYF. In DNA form, the CDR3 reads TGTGCCAGCAGTGGCAGGGGGAGAACTAGCGGGAGTAGGCGGGACATTCAGTACTTC.